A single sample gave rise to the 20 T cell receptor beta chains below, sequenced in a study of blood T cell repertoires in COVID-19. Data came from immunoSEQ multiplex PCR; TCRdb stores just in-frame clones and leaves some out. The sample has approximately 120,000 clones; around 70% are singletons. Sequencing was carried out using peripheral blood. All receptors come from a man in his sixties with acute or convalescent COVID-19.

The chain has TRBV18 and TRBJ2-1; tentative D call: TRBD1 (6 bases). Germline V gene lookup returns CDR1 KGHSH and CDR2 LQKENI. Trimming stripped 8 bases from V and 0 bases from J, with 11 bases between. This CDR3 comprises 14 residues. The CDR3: CASARDNSYNEQFF. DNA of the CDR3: TGTGCCAGCGCCAGGGACAACTCCTACAATGAGCAGTTCTTC.

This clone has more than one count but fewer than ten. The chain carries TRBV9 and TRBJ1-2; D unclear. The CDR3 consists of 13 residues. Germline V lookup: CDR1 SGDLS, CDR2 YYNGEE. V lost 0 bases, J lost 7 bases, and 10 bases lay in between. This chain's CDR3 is CASSVDWSGGYTF. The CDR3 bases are TGTGCCAGCAGCGTAGACTGGTCGGGTGGCTACACCTTC.

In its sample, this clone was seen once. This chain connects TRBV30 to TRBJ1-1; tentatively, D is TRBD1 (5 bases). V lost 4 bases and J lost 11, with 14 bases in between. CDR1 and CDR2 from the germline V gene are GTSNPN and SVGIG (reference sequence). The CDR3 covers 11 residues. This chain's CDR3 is CAWNTGIAAFF. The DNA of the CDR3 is TGTGCCTGGAATACAGGAATCGCGGCTTTCTTT.

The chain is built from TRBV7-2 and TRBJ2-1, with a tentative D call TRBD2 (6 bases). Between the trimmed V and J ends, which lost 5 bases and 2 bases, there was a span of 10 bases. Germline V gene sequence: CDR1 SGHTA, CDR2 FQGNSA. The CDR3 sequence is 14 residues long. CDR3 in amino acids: CASSRGITYNEQFF. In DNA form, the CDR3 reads TGTGCCAGCAGCCGGGGGATAACCTACAATGAGCAGTTCTTC.

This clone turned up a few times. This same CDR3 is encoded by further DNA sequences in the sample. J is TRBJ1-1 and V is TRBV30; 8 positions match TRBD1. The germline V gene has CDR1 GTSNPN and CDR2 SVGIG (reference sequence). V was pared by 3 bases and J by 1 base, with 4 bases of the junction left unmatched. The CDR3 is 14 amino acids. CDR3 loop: CAWSVGQGNTEAFF. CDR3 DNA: TGTGCCTGGAGCGTTGGACAGGGGAACACTGAAGCTTTCTTT. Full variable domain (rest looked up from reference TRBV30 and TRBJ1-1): SQTIHQWPATLVQPVGSPLSLECTVEGTSNPNLYWYRQAAGRGLQLLFYSVGIGQISSEVPQNLSASRPQDRQFILSSKKLLLSDSGFYLCAWSVGQGNTEAFFGQGTRLTVV.

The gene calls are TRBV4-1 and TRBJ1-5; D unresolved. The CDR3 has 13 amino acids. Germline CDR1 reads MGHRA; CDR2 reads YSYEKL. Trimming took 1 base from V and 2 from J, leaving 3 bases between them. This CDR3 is CASSQAGNQPQHF. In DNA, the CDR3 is TGCGCCAGCAGCCAAGCGGGCAATCAGCCCCAGCATTTT.

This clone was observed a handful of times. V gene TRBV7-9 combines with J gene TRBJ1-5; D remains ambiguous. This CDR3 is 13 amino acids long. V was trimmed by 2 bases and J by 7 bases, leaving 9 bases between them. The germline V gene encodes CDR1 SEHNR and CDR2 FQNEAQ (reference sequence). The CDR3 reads CASSLKGGQPQHF. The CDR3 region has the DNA TGTGCCAGCAGCTTAAAGGGAGGGCAGCCCCAGCATTTT.

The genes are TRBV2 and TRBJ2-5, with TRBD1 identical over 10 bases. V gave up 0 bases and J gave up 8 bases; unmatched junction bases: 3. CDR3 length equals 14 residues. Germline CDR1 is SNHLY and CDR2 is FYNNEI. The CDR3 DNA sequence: TGTGCCAGCAGTGAAGCGGGACAGGGGATAACCCAGTACTTC. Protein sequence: CASSEAGQGITQYF.

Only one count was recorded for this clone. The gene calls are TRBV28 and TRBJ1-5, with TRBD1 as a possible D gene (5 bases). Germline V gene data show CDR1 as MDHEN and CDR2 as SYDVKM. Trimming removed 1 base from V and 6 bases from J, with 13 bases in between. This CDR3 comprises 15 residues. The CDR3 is CASSLFRGEAQPQHF. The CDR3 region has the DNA TGTGCCAGCAGTTTATTCCGAGGGGAGGCTCAGCCCCAGCATTTT.

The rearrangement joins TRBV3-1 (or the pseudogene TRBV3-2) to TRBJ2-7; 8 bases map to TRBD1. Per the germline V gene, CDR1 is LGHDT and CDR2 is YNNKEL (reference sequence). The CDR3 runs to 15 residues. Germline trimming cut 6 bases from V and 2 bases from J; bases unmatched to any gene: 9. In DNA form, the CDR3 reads TGTGCCAGCAGTCCGTGGACAGGGAAGGCCTACGAGCAGTACTTC. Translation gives CASSPWTGKAYEQYF.

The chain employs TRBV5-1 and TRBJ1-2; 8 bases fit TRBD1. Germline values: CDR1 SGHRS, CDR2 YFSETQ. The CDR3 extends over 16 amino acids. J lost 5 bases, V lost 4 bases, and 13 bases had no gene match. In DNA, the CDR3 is TGCGCCAGCAGCGCGATACAGGGGGGCAACTCGTATGGCTACACCTTC. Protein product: CASSAIQGGNSYGYTF.

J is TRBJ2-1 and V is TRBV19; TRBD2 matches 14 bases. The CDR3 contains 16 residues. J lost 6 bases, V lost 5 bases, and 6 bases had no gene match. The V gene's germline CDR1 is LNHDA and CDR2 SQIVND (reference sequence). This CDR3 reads CASSAGGTSGSNEQFF. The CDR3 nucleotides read TGTGCCAGTAGTGCAGGCGGGACTAGCGGGAGCAATGAGCAGTTCTTC.

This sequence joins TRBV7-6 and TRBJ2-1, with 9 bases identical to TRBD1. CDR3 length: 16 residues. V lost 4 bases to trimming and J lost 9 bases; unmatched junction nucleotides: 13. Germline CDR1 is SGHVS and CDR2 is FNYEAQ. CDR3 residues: CASSYQDRGAMSEQFF. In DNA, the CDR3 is TGTGCCAGCAGCTATCAAGACAGGGGGGCGATGAGTGAGCAGTTCTTC. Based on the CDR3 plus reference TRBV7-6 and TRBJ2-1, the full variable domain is GAGVSQSPRYKVTKRGQDVALRCDPISGHVSLYWYRQALGQGPEFLTYFNYEAQQDKSGLPNDRFSAERPEGSISTLTIQRTEQRDSAMYRCASSYQDRGAMSEQFFGPGTRLTVL.

In nucleotides, the CDR3 is TGTGCCTGGGCTCTAATTAGGAGGGCCGGAGGGGATACGCAGTATTTT. It translates to CAWALIRRAGGDTQYF. The V call is TRBV30, the J call TRBJ2-3; perhaps TRBD2 as D (6 bases). V was shortened by 5 bases and J by 6 bases, with 24 bases between the two germline ends. CDR3 size: 16 residues. CDR1 and CDR2 from the germline V gene are GTSNPN and SVGIG (reference sequence).

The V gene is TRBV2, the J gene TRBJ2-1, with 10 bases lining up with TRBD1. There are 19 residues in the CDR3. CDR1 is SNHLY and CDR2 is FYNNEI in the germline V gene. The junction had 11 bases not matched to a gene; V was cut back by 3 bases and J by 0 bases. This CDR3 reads CASSDHGTGAHGSYNEQFF. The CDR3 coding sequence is TGTGCCAGCAGTGATCACGGGACAGGGGCACACGGCTCCTACAATGAGCAGTTCTTC.

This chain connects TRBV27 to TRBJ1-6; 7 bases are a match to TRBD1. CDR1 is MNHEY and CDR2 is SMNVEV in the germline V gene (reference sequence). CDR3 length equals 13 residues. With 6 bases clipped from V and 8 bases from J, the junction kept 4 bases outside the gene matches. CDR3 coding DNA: TGTGCCAGCAGACAGGGGCTGGATTCACCCCTCCACTTT. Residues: CASRQGLDSPLHF.

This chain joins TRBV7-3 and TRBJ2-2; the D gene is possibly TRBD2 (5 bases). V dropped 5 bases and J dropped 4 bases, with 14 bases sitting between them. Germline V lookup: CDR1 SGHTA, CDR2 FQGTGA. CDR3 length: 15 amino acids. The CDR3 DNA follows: TGTGCCAGCAGCCTGTTCAGTGCGGGCACCGGGGAGCTGTTTTTT. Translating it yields CASSLFSAGTGELFF. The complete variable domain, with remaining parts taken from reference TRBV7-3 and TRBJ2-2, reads GAGVSQTPSNKVTEKGKYVELRCDPISGHTALYWYRQSLGQGPEFLIYFQGTGAADDSGLPNDRFFAVRPEGSVSTLKIQRTERGDSAVYLCASSLFSAGTGELFFGEGSRLTVL.

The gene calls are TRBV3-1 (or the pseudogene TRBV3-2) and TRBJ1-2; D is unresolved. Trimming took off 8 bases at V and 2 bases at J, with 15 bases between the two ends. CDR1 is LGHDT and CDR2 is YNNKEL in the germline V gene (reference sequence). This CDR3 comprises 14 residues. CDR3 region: CASGFRAGNYGYTF. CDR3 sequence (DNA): TGTGCCAGCGGGTTTAGGGCGGGCAACTATGGCTACACCTTC.

The CDR3 region is CASSESGIGGYTF. CDR3 nucleotides: TGTGCCAGCAGTGAATCGGGGATTGGCGGCTACACCTTC. The chain joins TRBV2 to TRBJ1-2, with D unclear. The V end was cut by 2 bases, the J end by 8 bases, with 12 bases between. The CDR3 runs to 13 residues. Germline assignment: CDR1 SNHLY and CDR2 FYNNEI.

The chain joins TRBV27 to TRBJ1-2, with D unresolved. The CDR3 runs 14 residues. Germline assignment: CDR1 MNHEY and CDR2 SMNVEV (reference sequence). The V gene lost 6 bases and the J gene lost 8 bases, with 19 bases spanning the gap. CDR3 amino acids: CASSPGLVPQGYTF. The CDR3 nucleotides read TGTGCCAGCAGCCCCGGACTAGTCCCTCAGGGCTACACCTTC.